This T cell receptor (beta chain) is drawn from a study of cytomegalovirus exposure and HLA in healthy donors. The study's findings and limits: For most TCR sequences rarity was the rule, although some public TCRs occurred in many donors. Per published reports, the classifier diagnosed cytomegalovirus status with high specificity and sensitivity.

Assay: immunoSEQ multiplex PCR; the TCRdb copy retains only in-frame clones and omits some. In the table there are roughly 330,000 clones, roughly nine tenths of which are singletons. This clone came up once. Its specificity is unknown. The germline CDR1 and CDR2 sequences are MNHEY and SVGAGI. The CDR3 sequence is 15 residues long. The ends were cut back, 6 bases at V and 6 bases at J, with 19 bases in the middle. The chain is built from TRBV6-5 and TRBJ2-3; D is ambiguous. This receptor was obtained from a woman in her 30s in good health and CMV-seropositive. The specimen was PBMCs. This CDR3 reads CASREMASRWDTQYF. DNA for the CDR3: TGTGCCAGCAGGGAAATGGCTAGTCGATGGGATACGCAGTATTTT.